The 15 T cell receptor beta chains below were found in one sample sequenced in a study of cytomegalovirus exposure and HLA in healthy donors. 60 Vbeta and 13 Jbeta primers were used in PCR. Produced via immunoSEQ multiplex PCR; TCRdb's table is partial and in-frame only. Of some 36,000 clones in the sample, roughly 69% were seen once. Sample: PBMCs. These receptors were taken from a man younger than 40 in good health and CMV-seronegative.

This chain uses TRBV7-9 with TRBJ1-1; tentatively, D is TRBD1 (6 bases). CDR3 length: 13 amino acids. V dropped 5 bases and J dropped 3 bases, with 10 bases sitting between them. The V gene's germline CDR1 is SEHNR and CDR2 FQNEAQ (reference sequence). DNA for the CDR3: TGTGCCAGCAGCCCCTACAGGGACACTGAAGCTTTCTTT. Amino acids: CASSPYRDTEAFF. The variable domain in full, with the rest retrieved from reference TRBV7-9 and TRBJ1-1, is DTGVSQNPRHKITKRGQNVTFRCDPISEHNRLYWYRQTLGQGPEFLTYFQNEAQLEKSRLLSDRFSAERPKGSFSTLEIQRTEQGDSAMYLCASSPYRDTEAFFGQGTRLTVV.

This clone was recorded a few times. The CDR3 DNA reads TGTGCCAGCAGTTATACTCCGGGACAGGGGCTATCTGGGGCCAACGTCCTGACTTTC. This encodes CASSYTPGQGLSGANVLTF. This rearrangement joins TRBV2 to TRBJ2-6, with 10 bases matching TRBD1. Germline V gene sequence: CDR1 SNHLY, CDR2 FYNNEI. This CDR3 is 19 amino acids long. J was trimmed by 1 base and V by 5 bases; bases with no gene match: 11. Complete variable domain (other parts from reference TRBV2 and TRBJ2-6): EPEVTQTPSHQVTQMGQEVILRCVPISNHLYFYWYRQILGQKVEFLVSFYNNEISEKSEIFDDQFSVERPDGSNFTLKIRSTKLEDSAMYFCASSYTPGQGLSGANVLTFGAGSRLTVL.

The rearrangement uses TRBV6-5 and TRBJ1-1; perhaps TRBD1 as D (6 bases). The V end was cut by 0 bases, the J end by 1 base, with 9 bases between. CDR1 MNHEY and CDR2 SVGAGI come from the germline V gene. The CDR3 spans 15 residues. CDR3 DNA sequence: TGTGCCAGCAGTTACTCGAACAGGGCGAACACTGAAGCTTTCTTT. Translation: CASSYSNRANTEAFF.

V gene TRBV29-1 combines with J gene TRBJ1-2; D uncertain. CDR1 and CDR2 (germline): SQVTM, ANQGSEA. Trimming took off 7 bases at V and 8 bases at J, with 17 bases between the two ends. This CDR3 spans 12 amino acids. DNA of the CDR3: TGCAGCGGATATCAGGTCCCGTCGGGCTACACCTTC. This sequence encodes CSGYQVPSGYTF.

The CDR3: CASSLRTSGGAIYEQYF. The CDR3 DNA is TGTGCCAGCAGCTTACGGACTAGCGGGGGGGCCATCTACGAGCAGTACTTC. The chain combines TRBV7-2 with TRBJ2-7; the match to TRBD2 covers 15 bases. This CDR3 has 17 residues. The germline V gene has CDR1 SGHTA and CDR2 FQGNSA. The ends lost 2 bases at V and 3 bases at J; junction bases unmatched: 5.

To note about this clone: Sequence at one end of the junction differs from germline and may be a read error. The chain uses TRBV6-6 and TRBJ2-7; 7 bases are a match to TRBD1. The germline V gene encodes CDR1 MNHNY and CDR2 SVGAGI (reference sequence). This CDR3 has 12 residues. CDR3 region: CASSVRGQPIHF. The CDR3 DNA is TGTGCCAGCAGTGTACGGGGACAGCCCATTCACTTC.

V gene TRBV5-1 combines with J gene TRBJ2-7; 7 bases agree with TRBD1. CDR1 is SGHRS, CDR2 YFSETQ, per germline. The CDR3 length is 15 residues. V gave up 0 bases and J gave up 2 bases; unmatched junction bases: 5. Here the CDR3 reads CASSLDGTETYEQYF. CDR3 coding DNA: TGCGCCAGCAGCTTGGACGGGACAGAGACCTACGAGCAGTACTTC. The full variable domain, in which reference TRBV5-1 and TRBJ2-7 provide the parts outside the CDR3, is KAGVTQTPRYLIKTRGQQVTLSCSPISGHRSVSWYQQTPGQGLQFLFEYFSETQRNKGNFPGRFSGRQFSNSRSEMNVSTLELGDSALYLCASSLDGTETYEQYFGPGTRLTVT.

The gene calls are TRBV6-1 and TRBJ2-3; the match to TRBD1 covers 7 bases. CDR3 size: 15 residues. After removal of 6 bases from V and 1 base from J, the junction contained 7 bases not matched to a gene. CDR1 MNHNS and CDR2 SASEGT come from the germline V gene. In DNA form, the CDR3 reads TGTGCCAGCAGCGCCGTGGGACAGCGCACAGATACGCAGTATTTT. Residues: CASSAVGQRTDTQYF.

The rearrangement joins TRBV7-2 to TRBJ1-2; TRBD1 agrees at 10 bases. This CDR3 is built from 14 residues. CDR1 and CDR2 (germline): SGHTA, FQGNSA. V lost 6 bases, J lost 3 bases, and 4 bases stayed unmatched. The CDR3 here is CASSRQGAHYGYTF. CDR3 DNA sequence: TGTGCCAGCAGTCGACAGGGGGCGCACTATGGCTACACCTTC.

The chain links TRBV7-2 to TRBJ1-1; D unclear. The CDR3 extends over 14 amino acids. Germline loops: CDR1 SGHTA, CDR2 FQGNSA. The V end was cut by 2 bases, the J end by 2 bases, with 9 bases between. The chain's CDR3 is CASSLLPRNTEAFF. The CDR3 nucleotides read TGTGCCAGCAGCTTACTCCCTAGAAACACTGAAGCTTTCTTT.

V gene TRBV5-1 combines with J gene TRBJ2-5; 8 bases align to TRBD2. This CDR3 region has 12 residues. Germline CDR1 and CDR2: SGHRS and YFSETQ. Losses at the gene ends were 6 bases for V and 9 bases for J; bases not matched to a gene: 7. This CDR3 is CASTGGDGAQYF. In DNA form, the CDR3 reads TGCGCCAGCACCGGGGGGGACGGGGCCCAGTACTTC.

The rearrangement uses TRBV28 and TRBJ1-6; 9 nucleotides line up with TRBD1. Germline V gene data show CDR1 as MDHEN and CDR2 as SYDVKM. This CDR3 spans 15 amino acids. V lost 2 bases, J lost 11 bases, and 7 bases stayed unmatched. The CDR3 coding sequence is TGTGCCAGCAGTTTACAGACAGGGGGGACTGCACCCCTCCACTTT. Its translation is CASSLQTGGTAPLHF.

V is TRBV29-1 and J is TRBJ2-5; TRBD2 matches 7 bases. V lost 6 bases, J lost 4 bases, and 11 bases stayed unmatched. CDR1 is SQVTM and CDR2 is ANQGSEA in the germline V gene. The CDR3 covers 14 residues. CDR3 DNA sequence: TGCAGCGTGGGGGGGTCCGTCGGGAGAGAGACCCAGTACTTC. Protein: CSVGGSVGRETQYF.

This chain uses TRBV18 with TRBJ1-2, with 9 bases lining up with TRBD1. CDR3 length equals 15 residues. Germline CDR1 reads KGHSH; CDR2 reads LQKENI. Trimming removed 2 bases from V and 3 bases from J; junction bases left unmatched: 4. For the CDR3, the DNA is TGTGCCAGCTCACCATGGGACAGGGTGGACTATGGCTACACCTTC. Translation: CASSPWDRVDYGYTF.

The DNA of the CDR3 is TGTGCCAGCAGATTCCGGGACTTCACAGATACGCAGTATTTT. Translated, it gives CASRFRDFTDTQYF. V and J are TRBV6-5 and TRBJ2-3; tentatively, D is TRBD2 (6 bases). Germline lookup yields CDR1 MNHEY and CDR2 SVGAGI. The CDR3 is 14 residues long. V lost 6 bases and J 2 bases, leaving 12 bases between the germline ends.